What follows are 27 T cell receptor beta chains derived from one specimen sequenced in a study of spatial heterogeneity in lung cancer. Regarding time point: sample taken at primary tumor resection. Without sorting, whole RNA was sequenced from tumor, nontumor lung or frozen PBMC. Via MiXCR, TCRdb re-called the 5' RACE reads, giving one row per CDR3 protein. Of 90,000 to 95,000 distinct CDR3 sequences in the sample, roughly 12% were seen once. Material: PBMCs, obtained at surgery. Every receptor here comes from a male donor with early-stage non-small cell lung cancer.

This clonotype appeared a few times. The chain uses TRBV6-2 or TRBV6-3 and TRBJ1-5; maybe TRBD1 (5 bases). Trimming left V 4 bases short and J 4 bases short, with 8 bases between. Germline V gene sequence: CDR1 MNHEY, CDR2 SVGEGT. This CDR3 has 13 amino acids. CDR3 in DNA: TGTGCCAGCAGTTGGGCAGGGAATCAGCCCCAGCATTTT. Its protein product is CASSWAGNQPQHF.

This chain connects TRBV6-2 or TRBV6-3 to TRBJ1-2, with D possibly being TRBD1 (6 bases). Germline values: CDR1 MNHEY, CDR2 SVGEGT. Between the trimmed V and J ends, which lost 6 bases and 4 bases, there was a span of 12 bases. The CDR3 length is 13 residues. In DNA form, the CDR3 reads TGTGCCAGCAGCTCAACAGGGACCTATGGCTACACCTTC. It translates to CASSSTGTYGYTF.

This clonotype turned up a few times. This chain joins TRBV27 and TRBJ2-1, with 9 nucleotides matching TRBD2. The V and J ends lost 6 bases and 3 bases, in that order; junction bases with no gene match: 9. From germline, CDR1 is MNHEY and CDR2 SMNVEV (reference sequence). The CDR3 is 16 residues long. The DNA for the CDR3 is TGTGCCAGCAGCCTAGCAAGCGGGGGGCTCTACAATGAGCAGTTCTTC. This gives the protein CASSLASGGLYNEQFF.

This clonotype was detected ten times or more. V gene TRBV28 combines with J gene TRBJ2-1; 10 bases fit TRBD2. This CDR3 comprises 15 residues. Germline lookup yields CDR1 MDHEN and CDR2 SYDVKM. J gave up 7 bases and V 5 bases, and 8 bases lay outside the gene matches. CDR3 region: CASSVLAGVGNEQFF. The DNA of the CDR3 is TGTGCCAGCAGTGTTCTAGCGGGAGTAGGGAATGAGCAGTTCTTC.

This clonotype has just a few counts. The chain is built from TRBV2 and TRBJ1-2, with D uncertain. CDR3 length equals 15 residues. Germline CDR1 reads SNHLY; CDR2 reads FYNNEI. The germline V and J ends were trimmed by 1 base and 5 bases, with 14 bases remaining between them. The CDR3 region is CASSEGVSDGYGYTF. Written as DNA, the CDR3 is TGTGCCAGCAGTGAAGGTGTATCGGACGGGTATGGCTACACCTTC.

The rearrangement joins TRBV18 to TRBJ1-6; D is undetermined. The CDR3 runs to 11 residues. Trimming took 6 bases from V and 8 from J, leaving 5 bases between them. CDR1 and CDR2 from the germline V gene are KGHSH and LQKENI. The DNA of the CDR3 is TGTGCCAGCTCCCGTGATTCACCCCTCCACTTT. It is translated as CASSRDSPLHF. Full variable domain (missing parts from reference TRBV18 and TRBJ1-6): NAGVMQNPRHLVRRRGQEARLRCSPMKGHSHVYWYRQLPEEGLKFMVYLQKENIIDESGMPKERFSAEFPKEGPSILRIQQVVRGDSAAYFCASSRDSPLHFGNGTRLTVT.

This clonotype has ten or more counts. V and J are TRBV28 and TRBJ2-2, with TRBD2 matching over 9 bases. The CDR3 length is 16 residues. Germline values: CDR1 MDHEN, CDR2 SYDVKM. Trimming took 5 bases from V and 1 from J; bases not matched to a gene: 5. CDR3 loop: CASSPRGGLNTGELFF. The DNA for the CDR3 is TGTGCCAGCAGTCCGCGGGGGGGACTGAACACCGGGGAGCTGTTTTTT.

This clonotype occurred a few times. J is TRBJ2-1 and V is TRBV7-2; either TRBD1 or TRBD2 may fit D (5 bases each). Germline V gene lookup returns CDR1 SGHTA and CDR2 FQGNSA. Trimming left V 4 bases short and J 1 base short, with 14 bases between. The CDR3 spans 16 residues. This chain's CDR3 is CASSWTGTHSYNEQFF. The CDR3, as DNA: TGTGCCAGCAGCTGGACCGGGACCCATTCCTACAATGAGCAGTTCTTC.

In DNA, the CDR3 is TGTGCCAGCACCACTCAAGGGTCCCGAAACACCATATATTTT. Encoded protein: CASTTQGSRNTIYF. The chain is built from TRBV12-3 or TRBV12-4 and TRBJ1-3; unclear D gene. Between the trimmed V and J ends, which lost 7 bases and 5 bases, there was a span of 15 bases. The CDR3 extends over 14 amino acids.

This clonotype appeared many times. The J gene is TRBJ2-7, the V gene TRBV15; perhaps TRBD2 as D (8 bases). Germline V lookup: CDR1 LNHNV, CDR2 YYDKDF (reference sequence). V was cut by 1 base and J by 4 bases, with 14 bases left in between. The CDR3 covers 15 residues. CDR3 protein: CATSRGIAGQYEQYF. DNA for the CDR3: TGTGCCACCAGCAGAGGAATAGCGGGACAGTACGAGCAGTACTTC.

This clonotype appeared a few times. V and J are TRBV28 and TRBJ1-1; possibly TRBD1 for D (5 bases). The length of the CDR3 is 11 residues. Germline values: CDR1 MDHEN, CDR2 SYDVKM. V lost 10 bases and J lost 1, with 7 bases in between. The CDR3 protein is CATQGNTEAFF. The CDR3, as DNA: TGTGCCACCCAGGGGAACACTGAAGCTTTCTTT. Variable domain in full (rest from reference TRBV28 and TRBJ1-1): DVKVTQSSRYLVKRTGEKVFLECVQDMDHENMFWYRQDPGLGLRLIYFSYDVKMKEKGDIPEGYSVSREKKERFSLILESASTNQTSMYLCATQGNTEAFFGQGTRLTVV.

This clonotype was detected only a few times. This chain uses TRBV5-4 with TRBJ2-5, with 9 positions matching TRBD1. From germline, CDR1 is SGHNT and CDR2 YYREEE (reference sequence). The CDR3 is made up of 14 amino acids. V shed 3 bases, J shed 0 bases, and the junction held 0 bases outside the gene matches. The CDR3 DNA reads as TGTGCCAGCAGCTGGGACAGGGACCAAGAGACCCAGTACTTC. Encoded protein: CASSWDRDQETQYF.

Many counts were recorded for this clonotype. The chain carries TRBV29-1 and TRBJ2-1, with D perhaps given as TRBD1 or TRBD2 (6 bases each). In germline, CDR1 is SQVTM, CDR2 ANQGSEA. There are 14 residues in the CDR3. Trimming removed 2 bases from V and 8 bases from J, with 16 bases in between. CDR3 loop: CSVEWGALGDEQFF. CDR3 coding DNA: TGCAGCGTTGAATGGGGGGCGCTGGGCGATGAGCAGTTCTTC.

Concerning this clonotype: This may arise from a read error, as a much more abundant clone is one base away. The chain has TRBV6-2 or TRBV6-3 and TRBJ2-7; 10 positions match TRBD1. This CDR3 is built from 12 residues. Germline V lookup: CDR1 MNHEY, CDR2 SVGEGT. The CDR3 loop is CTSRQGANEQYF. In nucleotides, the CDR3 is TGTACCAGCAGACAGGGGGCGAACGAGCAGTACTTC.

The CDR3 DNA is TGTGCCAGCACCTTAACTAGCGGGGGATACAATGAGCAGTTCTTC. Translating it yields CASTLTSGGYNEQFF. The rearrangement joins TRBV6-4 to TRBJ2-1; 11 nucleotides align to TRBD2. V trimming: 7 bases; J trimming: 4 bases; junction bases outside the gene matches: 6. There are 15 residues in the CDR3. The germline CDR1 and CDR2 sequences are MRHNA and SNTAGT.

This clonotype came up a few times. The rearrangement links TRBV28 to TRBJ1-2; tentatively, D is TRBD1 (5 bases). Germline assignment: CDR1 MDHEN and CDR2 SYDVKM. This CDR3 has 12 residues. Trimming removed 6 bases from V and 7 bases from J, with 12 bases in between. The CDR3 bases are TGTGCCAGCAGGTCGGGACTAGGTGGCTACACCTTC. Translating it yields CASRSGLGGYTF.

This clonotype was picked up many times. The J gene is TRBJ2-2, the V gene TRBV3-1, with 10 positions matching TRBD2. Germline V lookup: CDR1 LGHDT, CDR2 YNNKEL (reference sequence). With 0 bases clipped from V and 8 bases from J, the junction kept 9 bases outside the gene matches. CDR3 length: 17 residues. CDR3 DNA sequence: TGTGCCAGCAGCCAAGAAAGGAGCGGGAGGGCCTCTGGGGAGCTGTTTTTT. Translation gives CASSQERSGRASGELFF.

There are a few counts of this clonotype. The chain joins TRBV5-1 to TRBJ2-3; 13 bases are a match to TRBD2. This CDR3 has 17 residues. The J segment lost 3 bases and the V segment lost 4 bases, leaving 8 bases of the junction unmatched. Germline V gene data show CDR1 as SGHRS and CDR2 as YFSETQ. DNA for the CDR3: TGCGCCAGCAGCCCCAGACTAGCGGGGGGAATGACAGATACGCAGTATTTT. Its protein product is CASSPRLAGGMTDTQYF.

The J gene is TRBJ2-2, the V gene TRBV7-3, with TRBD2 identical over 7 bases. The CDR3 runs to 15 residues. After removal of 0 bases from V and 6 bases from J, the junction contained 4 bases not matched to a gene. Germline V gene sequence: CDR1 SGHTA, CDR2 FQGTGA. The CDR3 DNA is TGTGCCAGCAGCTTAACAGGACTAGTTGCCGGGGAGCTGTTTTTT. Its protein is CASSLTGLVAGELFF. Looking up the rest from reference TRBV7-3 and TRBJ2-2 gives the full variable domain: GAGVSQTPSNKVTEKGKYVELRCDPISGHTALYWYRQSLGQGPEFLIYFQGTGAADDSGLPNDRFFAVRPEGSVSTLKIQRTERGDSAVYLCASSLTGLVAGELFFGEGSRLTVL.

In its sample, this clonotype was seen a few times. The rearrangement joins TRBV6-6 to TRBJ2-5; 8 nucleotides align to TRBD1. Trimming at V came to 10 bases and at J to 1 base, leaving 5 bases not matched to a gene. Germline CDR1 and CDR2: MNHNY and SVGAGI (reference sequence). The CDR3 extends over 13 amino acids. The CDR3 loop reads CAIKDRVQETQYF. In nucleotides, the CDR3 is TGTGCCATCAAGGACAGGGTCCAAGAGACCCAGTACTTC.

A remark on this clonotype: This may arise from a read error, as a much more abundant clone is one base away. J is TRBJ2-6 and V is TRBV30, with D possibly TRBD1 on 5 matching bases. The CDR3 totals 16 residues. The germline CDR1 and CDR2 sequences are GTSNPN and SVGIG (reference sequence). CDR3 in amino acids: CAWSVAGISGADVLTF. CDR3 DNA: TGTGCCTGGAGTGTAGCCGGAATCTCTGGGGCCGACGTCCTGACTTTC.

About this clonotype: Just one base apart from a much larger clone, this may be a read error. The chain links TRBV7-2 to TRBJ2-5, with a possible D match to TRBD1 (5 bases). V lost 5 bases to trimming and J lost 2 bases, with 9 bases between them. The CDR3 length is 13 residues. From germline, CDR1 is SGHTA and CDR2 FQGNSA. The CDR3 reads CTSSPPGQETQYF. CDR3 sequence (DNA): TGTACCAGCAGCCCTCCAGGGCAAGAGACCCAGTACTTC.

A few counts support this clonotype. The J gene is TRBJ2-1, the V gene TRBV6-2 or TRBV6-3; D may be TRBD1 (5 bases). Germline V gene lookup returns CDR1 MNHEY and CDR2 SVGEGT. The CDR3 extends over 13 amino acids. V was pared by 4 bases and J by 4 bases, with 8 bases between. The CDR3 sequence is CASSSRQYNEQFF. The CDR3 DNA is TGTGCCAGCAGTTCCCGACAGTACAATGAGCAGTTCTTC.

This clonotype was recorded a few times. As DNA, the CDR3 is TGTGCCAGCAGCAAAGAGGCAGGGAAGGGGGAAAATCAGCCCCAGCATTTT. It specifies CASSKEAGKGENQPQHF. The V gene is TRBV21-1, the J gene TRBJ1-5; the D call of TRBD1 is as the table states it, not checked on the DNA. TRBV21-1 is annotated as a pseudogene. This CDR3 comprises 17 residues.

This clonotype was counted only a few times. The J gene is TRBJ2-3, the V gene TRBV6-5; maybe TRBD2 (6 bases). V lost 0 bases to trimming and J lost 3 bases, with 10 bases between them. The CDR3 sequence is 15 residues long. CDR1 and CDR2 from the germline V gene are MNHEY and SVGAGI. As DNA, the CDR3 is TGTGCCAGCAGTTACTCTGGTCTAGCGACAGATACGCAGTATTTT. This sequence encodes CASSYSGLATDTQYF.

The chain recombines TRBV6-2 or TRBV6-3 with TRBJ2-7; possible D gene TRBD2, 6 bases. V was clipped by 6 bases and J by 5 bases, with 17 bases between them. The germline CDR1 and CDR2 sequences are MNHEY and SVGEGT. The CDR3 runs to 14 residues. The CDR3 nucleotides are TGTGCCAGCAGCCCAATGGGGCGCGGGAACGAGCAGTACTTC. It specifies CASSPMGRGNEQYF.

As concerns this clonotype: Germline is not matched at one junction end, which may reflect a read error. The chain has TRBV6-2 or TRBV6-3 and TRBJ2-1; 7 positions agree with TRBD1. Germline CDR1 MNHEY, CDR2 SVGEGT. The CDR3 covers 13 residues. CDR3 amino acids: CVSSSQGVNEQFF. DNA of the CDR3: TGTGTCAGCAGTTCCCAGGGGGTCAATGAGCAGTTCTTC.